This TCR beta chain emerged from a study of blood T cell repertoires in COVID-19. Study-wide background: The study drew acute and convalescent COVID-19 samples from the United States, Italy and Spain. T cells, B-cell-depleted T cells, or PBMCs supplied cDNA or gDNA.

Study processing details: By means of reference gene primer amplification, nucleated cell counts were estimated. The table came from immunoSEQ multiplex PCR; TCRdb's copy has only in-frame clones and leaves some out. The V and J calls and clone size were taken over from that table, and D and trimming were inferred from the DNA. The sample records 90,000 to 100,000 clones, approximately 84% being singletons. This CDR3 contains 16 residues. The germline gives CDR1 PRHDT, CDR2 FYEKMQ (reference sequence). Trimming took 6 bases from V and 2 from J, leaving 20 bases between them. The receptor was derived from a man in his sixties with acute or convalescent COVID-19. Sequenced: peripheral blood. This chain joins TRBV13 and TRBJ2-7, with D maybe TRBD2 (7 bases). The CDR3 spells CASRPHGGTLTYEQYF. The DNA of the CDR3 is TGTGCCAGCAGACCACACGGGGGGACACTAACCTACGAGCAGTACTTC.